This T cell receptor (beta chain) stems from a study of T cell responses to AZD1222 COVID-19 vaccine. Study results and limitations: Donors skewed white British and female; clonal diversity was possibly underestimated. The repertoires were collected only after the peak T cell response. At study baseline, merely roughly 6 AZD1222 recipients were seropositive.

Concerning this clone: Its antigen remains unidentified.

Using immunoSEQ multiplex PCR, the repertoire was profiled, and TCRdb retains in-frame clones only, with some absent. This repertoire shows about 86,000 clones, more than 75% found once; its top ten account for 20% to 25%. The V gene's germline CDR1 is ENHRY and CDR2 SYGVKD. This CDR3 comprises 11 residues. Deletions cut 4 bases from V and 6 bases from J, with 6 bases between. The sample in question was peripheral blood, obtained on day 0 of AZD1222 vaccination. The receptor was isolated from an adult in good health. The rearrangement uses TRBV10-3 and TRBJ1-2, with D hard to call. CDR3 loop: CAISGEDGYTF. CDR3 DNA sequence: TGTGCCATCAGTGGCGAGGATGGCTACACCTTC.